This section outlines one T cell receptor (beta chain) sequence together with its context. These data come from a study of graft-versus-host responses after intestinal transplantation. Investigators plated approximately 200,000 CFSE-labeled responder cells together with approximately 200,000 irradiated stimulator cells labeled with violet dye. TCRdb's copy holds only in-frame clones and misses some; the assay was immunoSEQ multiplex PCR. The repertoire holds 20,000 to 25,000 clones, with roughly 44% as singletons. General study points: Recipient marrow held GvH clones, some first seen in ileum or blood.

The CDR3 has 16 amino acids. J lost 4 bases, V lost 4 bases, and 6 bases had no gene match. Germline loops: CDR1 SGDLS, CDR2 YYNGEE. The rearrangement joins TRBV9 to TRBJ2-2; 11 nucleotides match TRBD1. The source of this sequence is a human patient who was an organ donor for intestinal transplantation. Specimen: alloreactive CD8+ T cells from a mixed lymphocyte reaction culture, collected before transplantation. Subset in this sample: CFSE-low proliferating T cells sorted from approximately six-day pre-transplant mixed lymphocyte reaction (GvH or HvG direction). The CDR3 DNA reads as TGTGCCAGCAGCCTCGAGGGACAGGGGGTCACCGGGGAGCTGTTTTTT. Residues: CASSLEGQGVTGELFF.